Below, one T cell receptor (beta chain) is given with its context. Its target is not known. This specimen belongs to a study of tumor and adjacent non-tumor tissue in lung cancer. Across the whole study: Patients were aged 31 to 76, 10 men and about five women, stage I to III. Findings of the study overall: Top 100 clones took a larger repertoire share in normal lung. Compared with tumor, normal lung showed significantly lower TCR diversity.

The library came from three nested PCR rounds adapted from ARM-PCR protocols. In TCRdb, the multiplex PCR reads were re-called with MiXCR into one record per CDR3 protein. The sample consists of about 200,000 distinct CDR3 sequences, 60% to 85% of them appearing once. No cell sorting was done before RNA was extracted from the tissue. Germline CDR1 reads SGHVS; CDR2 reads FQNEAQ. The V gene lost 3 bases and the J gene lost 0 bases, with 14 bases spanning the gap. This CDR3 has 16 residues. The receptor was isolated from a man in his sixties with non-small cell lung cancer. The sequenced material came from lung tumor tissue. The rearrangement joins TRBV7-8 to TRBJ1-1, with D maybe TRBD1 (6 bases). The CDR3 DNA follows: TGTGCCAGCAGCTTGGCCTTTCGGACAGTGAACACTGAAGCTTTCTTT. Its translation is CASSLAFRTVNTEAFF.